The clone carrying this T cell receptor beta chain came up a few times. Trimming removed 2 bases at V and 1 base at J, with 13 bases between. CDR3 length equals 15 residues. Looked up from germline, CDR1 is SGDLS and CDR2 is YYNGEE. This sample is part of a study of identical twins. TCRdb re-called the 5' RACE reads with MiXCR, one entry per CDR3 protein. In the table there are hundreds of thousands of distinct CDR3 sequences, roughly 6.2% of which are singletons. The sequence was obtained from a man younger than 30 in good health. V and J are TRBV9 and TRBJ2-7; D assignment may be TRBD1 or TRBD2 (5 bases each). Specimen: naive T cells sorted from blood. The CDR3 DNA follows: TGTGCCAGCAGCGTCGGGGCTAGAGGATCCTACGAGCAGTACTTC. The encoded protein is CASSVGARGSYEQYF. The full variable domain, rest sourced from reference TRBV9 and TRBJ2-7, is DSGVTQTPKHLITATGQRVTLRCSPRSGDLSVYWYQQSLDQGLQFLIQYYNGEERAKGNILERFSAQQFPDLHSELNLSSLELGDSALYFCASSVGARGSYEQYFGPGTRLTVT.